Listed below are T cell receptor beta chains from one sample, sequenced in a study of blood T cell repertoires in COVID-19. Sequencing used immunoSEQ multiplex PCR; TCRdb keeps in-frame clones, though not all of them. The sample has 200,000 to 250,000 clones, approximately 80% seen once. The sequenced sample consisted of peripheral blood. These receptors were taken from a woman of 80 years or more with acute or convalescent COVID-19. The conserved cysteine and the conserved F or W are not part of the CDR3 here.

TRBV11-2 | ASWEGLSPLH
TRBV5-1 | ASSLLAGATDTQY
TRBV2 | ASSENLSSPLH
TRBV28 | ASSSAGTSGTYEQY
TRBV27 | ASSLLAGGLNTQY
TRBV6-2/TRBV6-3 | ASSYHGGTGELF
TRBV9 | ASGSEKGLNYGYT
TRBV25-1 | ASRNTGTGGYEQY
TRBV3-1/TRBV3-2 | ASSQGDSHGYT
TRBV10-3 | AIRASSGRTYNEQF
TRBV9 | ASSVAPDRGGYEQY
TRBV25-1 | ASSEYRAGLSEAF
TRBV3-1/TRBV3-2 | ASSFRLRGGADTQY
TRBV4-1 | ASSVTSGMADTQY
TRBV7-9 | ASSLGGSEYT
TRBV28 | ASSPGQGNSEQY
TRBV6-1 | ASSELAGGITEAF
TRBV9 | ASSANRDRGPDTQY
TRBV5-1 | ASSPDSTGELF
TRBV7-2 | ASSLNSGSSYEQY
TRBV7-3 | ASSQGHLSNTEAF
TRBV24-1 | ATSDPSGFEETQY
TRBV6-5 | ATGQGAMGELF
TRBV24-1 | ATSDPAGTDYGYT